These 18 T cell receptor beta chains share one sample of origin, sequenced in a study of T cell clusters in autoimmune cytopenias. One tube held mixed TRB-A and TRB-B primer pools for touch-down PCR. Using the multiplex PCR reads, TCRdb records one entry per CDR3 protein without DNA. This listing includes a few hundred distinct CDR3 sequences. TRB amplification used around 270 ng of peripheral blood genomic DNA. Material: peripheral blood. The receptor set was obtained from a human donor with an autoimmune cytopenia or autoimmune hepatitis (not recorded which).

The chain carries TRBV12-3 or TRBV12-4 and TRBJ2-1; without DNA, the TCRdb call of TRBD2 cannot be checked. The CDR3 spans 15 residues. CDR3 in amino acids: CASTGTSGGANEQFF.

This clonotype ranks as medium-sized (0.01 to 0.1%) in terms of frequency. The rearrangement joins TRBV4-3 to TRBJ1-5; with no DNA, the TCRdb D assignment of TRBD1 cannot be verified. Germline CDR1 reads LGHNA; CDR2 reads YSLEER. This CDR3 has 20 amino acids. The chain's CDR3 is CASSQDWGSDSLFSNQPQHF.

Frequency places this clonotype as hyperexpanded. The chain combines TRBV6-5 with TRBJ1-4. This CDR3 spans 15 amino acids. From germline, CDR1 is MNHEY and CDR2 SVGAGI. CDR3 in amino acids: CASSLEGATNEKLFF.

Considering frequency, this clonotype is large. The chain joins TRBV15 to TRBJ1-5. Germline loops: CDR1 LNHNV, CDR2 YYDKDF (reference sequence). The CDR3 sequence is 14 residues long. The chain's CDR3 is CATSRAAYNQPQHF.

This clonotype is identified as medium-sized from frequency. The chain joins TRBV12-3 or TRBV12-4 to TRBJ2-1; TCRdb's D gene call, TRBD1, goes unchecked for lack of DNA. The CDR3 has 14 amino acids. The CDR3 protein is CASSWDTKYNEQFF.

By frequency, this clonotype is medium-sized. This chain joins TRBV5-4 and TRBJ2-5; the D call of TRBD1 rests on TCRdb alone, since no DNA is present to check it. Germline lookup yields CDR1 SGHNT and CDR2 YYREEE (reference sequence). The CDR3 is 15 amino acids. CDR3 amino acids: CASGWWTGGPETQYF.

This clonotype is deemed medium-sized by its frequency. This sequence joins TRBV6-6 and TRBJ1-1; the TRBD1 assignment by TCRdb is unverifiable without DNA. CDR3 size: 13 residues. Per germline, CDR1 MNHNY and CDR2 SVGAGI (reference sequence). This chain's CDR3 is CASSEGQNTEAFF.

V usage is TRBV5-1 and J usage is TRBJ2-7; TCRdb gives TRBD2 as the D gene, but with no DNA this cannot be confirmed. The CDR3 has 14 residues. From germline, CDR1 is SGHRS and CDR2 YFSETQ. CDR3 loop: CASSKGTAADEQYF.

The J gene is TRBJ2-5, the V gene TRBV12-3 or TRBV12-4; the TCRdb call, TRBD2, lacks DNA for checking. The CDR3 covers 15 residues. The CDR3 region is CASSFYSGGGETQYF.

Judged by frequency, this clonotype is large. The CDR3 is CASSRTPGTSLNEQFF. The chain joins TRBV27 to TRBJ2-1; TCRdb calls TRBD2, which cannot be checked without DNA. CDR3 length: 16 residues. From germline, CDR1 is MNHEY and CDR2 SMNVEV (reference sequence).

The rearrangement joins TRBV5-1 to TRBJ1-1; TCRdb returns TRBD1, unconfirmable since there is no DNA. The germline gives CDR1 SGHRS, CDR2 YFSETQ. CDR3 length: 17 residues. CDR3 protein: CASSSQSGQRMNTEAFF.

This clonotype ranks as medium-sized (0.01 to 0.1%) in terms of frequency. V gene TRBV4-2 combines with J gene TRBJ1-1. CDR1 is LGHNA and CDR2 is YNFKEQ in the germline V gene. The CDR3 loop spans 13 amino acids. CDR3 residues: CASSSTENTEAFF.

This clonotype registers hyperexpanded (1% or more) by frequency. This rearrangement joins TRBV29-1 to TRBJ1-5; TCRdb's D gene call, TRBD1, goes unchecked for lack of DNA. Germline lookup yields CDR1 SQVTM and CDR2 ANQGSEA. The CDR3 has 15 amino acids. This CDR3 reads CSVGGTGDRDQPQHF.

Its frequency marks this clonotype as medium-sized. The chain carries TRBV20-1 and TRBJ1-2; TCRdb gives TRBD1 as the D gene, but with no DNA this cannot be confirmed. The germline CDR1 and CDR2 sequences are DFQATT and SNEGSKA (reference sequence). The CDR3 runs to 15 residues. The CDR3 reads CSAPHRQATNYGYTF.

Considering frequency, this clonotype is large. The chain has TRBV29-1 and TRBJ2-7; the TCRdb D gene call, TRBD1, has no DNA to confirm it. From germline, CDR1 is SQVTM and CDR2 ANQGSEA. CDR3 size: 12 residues. CDR3: CSVASGAYEQYF.

By frequency, this clonotype registers medium-sized. This chain joins TRBV10-2 and TRBJ2-3; TCRdb's D gene call, TRBD1, goes unchecked for lack of DNA. CDR1 is WSHSY and CDR2 is SAAADI in the germline V gene. This CDR3 has 17 amino acids. The CDR3 reads CASSESGAAVSTDTQYF.

The genes are TRBV5-5 and TRBJ2-1; TCRdb's D gene call, TRBD2, goes unchecked for lack of DNA. The CDR3 contains 17 residues. CDR1 SGHKS and CDR2 YYEKEE come from the germline V gene (reference sequence). This CDR3 reads CASSEPGLAGGSNEQFF.

This sequence joins TRBV13 and TRBJ1-2. Germline CDR1 and CDR2: PRHDT and FYEKMQ (reference sequence). The CDR3 has 11 amino acids. The CDR3 spells CASSPQNGYTF.